The sequence of this T cell receptor (beta chain) was determined in a study of cytomegalovirus exposure and HLA in healthy donors. Turning to the study itself: Among 150 million to 200 million T cells, an earlier analysis found 117 million unique TCR beta sequences. Roughly 80 million unique TCRs from HLA-typed donors were held in an early data release.

The CDR3 runs 14 residues. Trimming at V came to 6 bases and at J to 1 base, leaving 5 bases not matched to a gene. Germline CDR1 reads MNHEY; CDR2 reads SVGAGI. Broader study findings: Researchers reported in a later analysis that common viral pathogens appeared linked to several top clusters. Reportedly, a later analysis found an Asian-associated ancestry cluster had fewer N-insertions than the approximately 670-donor mean.

A remark on this clone: As yet, its antigen is unknown.

Primers for the PCR totalled 60 Vbeta and 13 Jbeta. The protocol was immunoSEQ multiplex PCR, while the TCRdb copy is restricted to in-frame clones and leaves out a portion. Of roughly 100,000 clones in the sample, roughly three quarters were seen once. This clonotype was sampled from a male donor in good health and CMV-seronegative. The chain joins TRBV6-5 to TRBJ2-7; 8 bases match TRBD2. The specimen was PBMCs. The CDR3 protein is CASREGGRSYEQYF. The CDR3 bases are TGTGCCAGCAGGGAGGGCGGGAGGTCCTACGAGCAGTACTTC.